This entry concerns a single T cell receptor beta chain. Its antigen remains unknown. Since a much larger clone is just one base distant, this may be a read error. These data originate in a study of Graves' ophthalmopathy and Graves' hyperthyroidism. Study-level information: Cases classed as stable hyperthyroidism had no ophthalmopathy within 18 months of follow-up. Study-level findings and limits: Also, most clonotypes expanded in the thyroid above 0.001 frequency appeared in blood. The model flagged ophthalmopathy progression at 65% to 71% sensitivity and 72% to 80% specificity.

Eligible hyperthyroidism cases comprised new diagnoses of under 2 months' duration in individuals aged 18 to 65. CDR3 regions of TCR beta were amplified from RNA transcripts. HTBI primers primed a first-round RT-PCR, and a second-round multiplex PCR followed. TCRdb analysed the multiplex PCR reads with MiXCR anew, one entry per CDR3 protein. This sample yields about 590,000 distinct CDR3 sequences, of which about two fifths are seen a single time; roughly 4% belongs to the top ten. The CDR3 runs 14 residues. Germline V gives CDR1 LNHDA, CDR2 SQIVND (reference sequence). V trimming: 5 bases; J trimming: 9 bases; junction bases outside the gene matches: 8.

The J gene is TRBJ1-5, the V gene TRBV19; TRBD1 agrees at 9 bases. Sequencing input: peripheral blood or thyroid tissue (not recorded which). The source of this sequence is an adult man with Graves' hyperthyroidism. Here the CDR3 reads CASSPNRGLRPQHF. CDR3 DNA sequence: TGTGCCAGTAGTCCCAACAGGGGGCTTCGGCCCCAGCATTTT. The full variable domain, its missing parts supplied by reference TRBV19 and TRBJ1-5, is DGGITQSPKYLFRKEGQNVTLSCEQNLNHDAMYWYRQDPGQGLRLIYYSQIVNDFQKGDIAEGYSVSREKKESFPLTVTSAQKNPTAFYLCASSPNRGLRPQHFGDGTRLSIL.